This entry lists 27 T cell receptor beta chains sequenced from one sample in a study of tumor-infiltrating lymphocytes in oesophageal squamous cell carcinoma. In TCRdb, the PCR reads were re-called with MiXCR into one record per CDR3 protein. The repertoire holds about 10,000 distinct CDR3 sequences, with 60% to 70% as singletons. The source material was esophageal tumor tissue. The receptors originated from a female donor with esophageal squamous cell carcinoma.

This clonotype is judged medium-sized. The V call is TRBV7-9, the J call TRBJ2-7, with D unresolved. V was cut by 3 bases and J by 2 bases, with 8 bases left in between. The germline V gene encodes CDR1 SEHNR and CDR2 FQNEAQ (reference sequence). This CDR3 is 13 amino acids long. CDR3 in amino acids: CASSFPTAYEQYF. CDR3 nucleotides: TGTGCCAGCAGCTTCCCCACCGCCTACGAGCAGTACTTC.

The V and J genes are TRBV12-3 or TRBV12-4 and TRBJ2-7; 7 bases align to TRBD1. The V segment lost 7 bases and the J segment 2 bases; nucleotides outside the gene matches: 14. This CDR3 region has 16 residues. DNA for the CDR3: TGTGCCAGCACCGTCAAGGGCACAGGGGCGACCTACGAGCAGTACTTC. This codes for CASTVKGTGATYEQYF.

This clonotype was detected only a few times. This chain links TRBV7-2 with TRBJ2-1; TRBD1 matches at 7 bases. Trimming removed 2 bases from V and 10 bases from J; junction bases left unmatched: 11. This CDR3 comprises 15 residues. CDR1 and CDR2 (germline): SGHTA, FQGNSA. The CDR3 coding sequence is TGTGCCAGCAGCTTAACGAGGGGGCCCCTTCGGGAGCAGTTCTTC. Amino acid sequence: CASSLTRGPLREQFF.

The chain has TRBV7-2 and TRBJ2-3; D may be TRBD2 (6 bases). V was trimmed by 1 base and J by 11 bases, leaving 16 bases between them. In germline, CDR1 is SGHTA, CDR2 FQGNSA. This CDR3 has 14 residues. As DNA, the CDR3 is TGTGCCAGCAGCTTAGAACCAGGTGGGGAGGAGCAGTATTTT. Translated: CASSLEPGGEEQYF.

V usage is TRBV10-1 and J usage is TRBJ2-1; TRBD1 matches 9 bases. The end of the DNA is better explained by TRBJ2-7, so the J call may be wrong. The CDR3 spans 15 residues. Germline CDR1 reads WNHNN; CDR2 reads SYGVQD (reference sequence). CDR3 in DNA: TGCGCCAGCAGTGATTCCGGGACAGGGATAGGCGAGCAGTACTTC. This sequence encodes CASSDSGTGIGEQYF.

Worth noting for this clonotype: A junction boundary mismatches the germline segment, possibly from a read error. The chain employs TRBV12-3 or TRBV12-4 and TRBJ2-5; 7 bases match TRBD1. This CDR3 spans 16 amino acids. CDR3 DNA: TGTGCCAGCAGTTTAGCCCAGGGGGTCTATAATTCACCCCTCCACTTC. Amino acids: CASSLAQGVYNSPLHF.

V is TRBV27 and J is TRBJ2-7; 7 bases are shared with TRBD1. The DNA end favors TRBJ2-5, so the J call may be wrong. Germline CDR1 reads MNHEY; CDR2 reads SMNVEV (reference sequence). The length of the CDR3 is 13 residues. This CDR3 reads CASSSWTGETQYF. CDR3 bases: TGTGCCAGCAGTTCATGGACAGGAGAGACCCAGTACTTC.

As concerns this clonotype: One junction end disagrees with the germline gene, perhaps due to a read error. The CDR3 bases are TGTGTTACGCGACGGGCTAGCGGGAGAGGGGGGAATGAGCAGTACTTT. Translating gives CVTRRASGRGGNEQYF. This chain links TRBV7-3 with TRBJ1-6, with D possibly matching TRBD1 (6 bases). The germline CDR1 and CDR2 sequences are SGHTA and FQGTGA. There are 16 residues in the CDR3.

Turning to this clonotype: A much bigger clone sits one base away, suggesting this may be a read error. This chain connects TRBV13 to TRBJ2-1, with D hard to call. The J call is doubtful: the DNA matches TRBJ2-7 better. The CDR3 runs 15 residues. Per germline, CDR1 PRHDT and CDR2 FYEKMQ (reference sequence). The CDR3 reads CASSFTEVSYNEQYF. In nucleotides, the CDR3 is TGTGCCAGCAGCTTCACTGAGGTCTCCTACAATGAGCAGTACTTC.

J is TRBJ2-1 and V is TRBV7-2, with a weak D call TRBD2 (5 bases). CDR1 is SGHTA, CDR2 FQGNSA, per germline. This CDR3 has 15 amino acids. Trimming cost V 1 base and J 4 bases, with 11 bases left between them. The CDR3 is CASSLGAGRYNEQFF. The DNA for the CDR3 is TGTGCCAGCAGCTTAGGCGCGGGTCGGTACAATGAGCAGTTCTTC.

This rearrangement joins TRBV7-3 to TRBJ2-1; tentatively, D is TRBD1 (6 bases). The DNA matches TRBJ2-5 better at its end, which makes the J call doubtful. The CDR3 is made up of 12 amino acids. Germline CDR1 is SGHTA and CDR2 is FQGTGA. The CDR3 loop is CASSQGQETQYF. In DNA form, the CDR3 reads TGTGCCAGCAGCCAGGGGCAAGAGACCCAGTACTTC.

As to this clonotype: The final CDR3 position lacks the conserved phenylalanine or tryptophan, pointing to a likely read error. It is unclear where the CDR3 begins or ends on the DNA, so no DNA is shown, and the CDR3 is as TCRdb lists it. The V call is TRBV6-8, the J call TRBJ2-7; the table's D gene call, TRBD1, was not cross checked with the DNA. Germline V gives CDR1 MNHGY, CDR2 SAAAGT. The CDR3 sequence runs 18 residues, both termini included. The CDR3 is CASSRYPGQGNYGYTFGS.

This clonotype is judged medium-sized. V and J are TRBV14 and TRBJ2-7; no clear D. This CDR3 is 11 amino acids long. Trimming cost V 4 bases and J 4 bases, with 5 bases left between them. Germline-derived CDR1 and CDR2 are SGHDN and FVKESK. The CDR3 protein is CASSLGYEQYF. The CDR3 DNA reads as TGTGCCAGCAGCCTAGGTTACGAGCAGTACTTC.

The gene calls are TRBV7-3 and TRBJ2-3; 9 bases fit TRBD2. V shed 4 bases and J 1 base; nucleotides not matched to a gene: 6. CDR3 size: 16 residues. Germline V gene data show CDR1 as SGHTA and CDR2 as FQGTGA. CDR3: CASSSKREARTDTQYF. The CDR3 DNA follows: TGTGCCAGCAGCTCTAAGCGGGAGGCCCGCACAGATACGCAGTATTTT.

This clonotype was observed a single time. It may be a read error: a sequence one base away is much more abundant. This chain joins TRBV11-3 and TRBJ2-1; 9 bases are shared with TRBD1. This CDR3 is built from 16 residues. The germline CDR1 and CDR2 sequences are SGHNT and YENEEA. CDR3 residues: CASSPRQGQGYNAQFF. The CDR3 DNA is TGTGCCAGCAGCCCGCGACAGGGACAGGGATACAATGCGCAGTTCTTC.

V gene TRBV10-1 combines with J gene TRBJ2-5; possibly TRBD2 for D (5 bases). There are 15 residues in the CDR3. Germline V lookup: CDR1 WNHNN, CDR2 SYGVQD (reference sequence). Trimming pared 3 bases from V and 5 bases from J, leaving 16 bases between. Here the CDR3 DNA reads TGCGCCAGCAGTGAAAGACGCGGCTCGGGGGAGACCCAGTACTTC. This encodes CASSERRGSGETQYF.

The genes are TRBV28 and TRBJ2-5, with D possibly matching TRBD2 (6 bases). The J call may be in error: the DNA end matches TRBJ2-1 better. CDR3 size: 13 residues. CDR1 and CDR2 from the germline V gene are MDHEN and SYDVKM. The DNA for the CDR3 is TGTGCCAGCAGTTTGGGGGGTCCCAATGAGCAGTTCTTC. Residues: CASSLGGPNEQFF.

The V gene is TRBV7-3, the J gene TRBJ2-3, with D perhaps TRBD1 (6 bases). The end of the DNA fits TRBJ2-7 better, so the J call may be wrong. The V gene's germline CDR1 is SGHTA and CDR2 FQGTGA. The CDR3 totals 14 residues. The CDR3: CASSLTLTGSEQYF. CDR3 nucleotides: TGTGCCAGCAGCTTAACACTGACAGGATCCGAGCAGTACTTC.

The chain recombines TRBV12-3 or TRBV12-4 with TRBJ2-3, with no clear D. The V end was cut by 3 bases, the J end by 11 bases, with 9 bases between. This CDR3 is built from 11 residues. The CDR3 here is CASSFGNEQYF. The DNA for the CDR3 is TGTGCCAGCAGTTTCGGCAACGAGCAGTATTTT.

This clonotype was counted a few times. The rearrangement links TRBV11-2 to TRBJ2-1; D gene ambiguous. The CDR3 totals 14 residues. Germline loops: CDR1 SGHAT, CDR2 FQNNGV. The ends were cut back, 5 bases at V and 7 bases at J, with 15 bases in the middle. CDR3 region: CASSRVQRVNEQFF. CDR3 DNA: TGTGCCAGCAGCCGAGTTCAACGGGTTAATGAGCAGTTCTTC.

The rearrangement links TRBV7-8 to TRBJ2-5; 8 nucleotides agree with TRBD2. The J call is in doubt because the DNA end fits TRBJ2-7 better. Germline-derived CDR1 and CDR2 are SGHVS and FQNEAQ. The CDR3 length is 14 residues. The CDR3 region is CASSLGGGSGEQYF. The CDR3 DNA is TGTGCCAGCAGCTTAGGCGGGGGGAGCGGCGAGCAGTACTTC.

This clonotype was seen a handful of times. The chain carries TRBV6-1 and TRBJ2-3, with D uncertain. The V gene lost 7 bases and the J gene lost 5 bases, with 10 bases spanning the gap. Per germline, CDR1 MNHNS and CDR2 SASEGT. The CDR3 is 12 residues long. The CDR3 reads CASTTDGDTQYF. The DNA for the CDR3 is TGTGCCAGCACTACCGACGGAGATACGCAGTATTTT.

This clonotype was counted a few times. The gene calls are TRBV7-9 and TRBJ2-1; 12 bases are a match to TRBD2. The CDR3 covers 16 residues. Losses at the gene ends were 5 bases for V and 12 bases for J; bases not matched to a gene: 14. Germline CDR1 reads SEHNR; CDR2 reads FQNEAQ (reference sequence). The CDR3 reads CASSSPSGRGVVGQFF. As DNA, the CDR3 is TGTGCCAGCAGCAGTCCTAGCGGGAGGGGAGTAGTAGGGCAGTTCTTC.

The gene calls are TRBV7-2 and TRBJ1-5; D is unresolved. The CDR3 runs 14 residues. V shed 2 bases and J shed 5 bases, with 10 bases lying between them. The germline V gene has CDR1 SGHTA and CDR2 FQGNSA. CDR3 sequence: CASSLHLGYQPQHF. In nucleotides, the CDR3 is TGTGCCAGCAGCTTACATCTGGGCTATCAGCCCCAGCATTTT.

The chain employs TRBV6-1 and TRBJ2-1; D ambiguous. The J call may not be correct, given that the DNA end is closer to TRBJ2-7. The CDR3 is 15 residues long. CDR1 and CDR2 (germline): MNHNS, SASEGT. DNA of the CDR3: TGTGCCAGCAGTGAAAGCTCAGCACGGAAAGACGAGCAGTACTTC. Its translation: CASSESSARKDEQYF.

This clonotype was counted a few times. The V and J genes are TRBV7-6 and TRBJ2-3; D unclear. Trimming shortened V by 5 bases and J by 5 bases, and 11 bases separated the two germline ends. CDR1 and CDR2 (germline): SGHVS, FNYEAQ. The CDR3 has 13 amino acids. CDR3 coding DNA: TGTGCCAGCAGCCCCGGGCTGGGAGATACGCAGTATTTT. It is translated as CASSPGLGDTQYF.

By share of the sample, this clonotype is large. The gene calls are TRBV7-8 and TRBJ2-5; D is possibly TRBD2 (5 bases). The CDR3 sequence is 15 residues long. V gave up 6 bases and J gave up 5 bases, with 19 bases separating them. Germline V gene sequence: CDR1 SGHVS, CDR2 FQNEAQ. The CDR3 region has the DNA TGTGCCAGCAGGAAAACTCGAGACTATTATGAGACCCAGTACTTC. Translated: CASRKTRDYYETQYF.